Shown below are 21 T cell receptor beta chains from a single sample sequenced in a study of persistence of HIV-infected CD4 T cells. No antigen is known for these receptors. This nonspecific control used anti-CD3/anti-CD28 bead stimulation of CD4+ T cells. Sorting selected CD4+ T cells upregulating both CD40 ligand and CD69. This was the immunoSEQ version 4 assay in survey mode. Sequencing was performed with immunoSEQ multiplex PCR; in TCRdb, only in-frame clones are kept and a portion is missing. The sample has under 50,000 clones, about nine tenths seen once; the top ten hold 1.8%. This specimen consisted of CD4+ T cells sorted from PBMCs after roughly 17-hour stimulation, obtained from a patient who received antiretroviral therapy. The receptors originated from an adult man with HIV who was CMV-seropositive.

The rearrangement joins TRBV28 to TRBJ1-2; D call uncertain. V was pared by 1 base and J by 4 bases, with 10 bases between. CDR3 length: 14 amino acids. In germline, CDR1 is MDHEN, CDR2 SYDVKM. The CDR3 is CASSLSLGGYGYTF. CDR3 in DNA: TGTGCCAGCAGTTTATCTCTTGGTGGCTATGGCTACACCTTC.

This clone was detected once. The chain combines TRBV7-9 with TRBJ2-7; D may be TRBD1 (7 bases). Trimming took 3 bases from V and 0 from J, leaving 18 bases between them. Germline V gene data show CDR1 as SEHNR and CDR2 as FQNEAQ (reference sequence). This CDR3 spans 17 amino acids. The CDR3 nucleotides are TGTGCCAGCAGCTTGGTCGGAGGGGGCTCCAGCTCCTACGAGCAGTACTTC. Protein sequence: CASSLVGGGSSSYEQYF.

The CDR3 DNA is TGCAGCGTTGGGCAGACAGGGGGGGCAAACACCATATATTTT. As protein: CSVGQTGGANTIYF. The V gene is TRBV29-1, the J gene TRBJ1-3; 9 bases are a match to TRBD1. There are 14 residues in the CDR3. Per germline, CDR1 SQVTM and CDR2 ANQGSEA. The V segment lost 4 bases and the J segment 6 bases; nucleotides outside the gene matches: 7.

V gene TRBV7-2 combines with J gene TRBJ2-7; TRBD2 aligns across 10 bases. V shed 5 bases and J 2 bases; nucleotides not matched to a gene: 9. There are 16 residues in the CDR3. The V gene's germline CDR1 is SGHTA and CDR2 FQGNSA. CDR3: CASSPGLARNTYEQYF. The CDR3 DNA is TGTGCCAGCAGCCCGGGACTAGCGCGCAATACCTACGAGCAGTACTTC.

The J gene is TRBJ2-2, the V gene TRBV5-6; TRBD1 matches at 10 bases. Germline V gives CDR1 SGHDT, CDR2 YYEEEE. CDR3 length: 14 amino acids. Trimming took 6 bases from V and 6 from J; bases not matched to a gene: 5. CDR3 in amino acids: CASTTGGESGELFF. The DNA for the CDR3 is TGTGCCAGCACGACAGGGGGCGAGTCCGGGGAGCTGTTTTTT.

The chain couples TRBV27 to TRBJ2-7; D possibly corresponds to TRBD1 (7 bases). This CDR3 spans 14 amino acids. Trimming pared 6 bases from V and 2 bases from J, leaving 14 bases between. The germline V gene has CDR1 MNHEY and CDR2 SMNVEV (reference sequence). The CDR3 DNA reads TGTGCCAGCAGGACTAGGACAGGACCCTACGAGCAGTACTTC. This codes for CASRTRTGPYEQYF.

This clone appeared a few times. V usage is TRBV14 and J usage is TRBJ2-7, with D hard to call. V dropped 0 bases and J dropped 9 bases, with 12 bases sitting between them. This CDR3 has 13 amino acids. CDR1 is SGHDN, CDR2 FVKESK, per germline. The CDR3 nucleotides read TGTGCCAGCAGCCAAGATCCGGGTACGGCGCAGTACTTC. The encoded protein is CASSQDPGTAQYF.

This chain links TRBV29-1 with TRBJ1-1; possibly TRBD1 for D (6 bases). Germline lookup yields CDR1 SQVTM and CDR2 ANQGSEA. The V end was cut by 4 bases, the J end by 0 bases, with 9 bases between. The CDR3 has 13 residues. The DNA for the CDR3 is TGCAGCGTTGCGGCAGGGGTGAACACTGAAGCTTTCTTT. Encoded protein: CSVAAGVNTEAFF.

The rearrangement joins TRBV20-1 to TRBJ2-7; 7 nucleotides agree with TRBD1. Unmatched junction bases numbered 2, after V lost 3 bases and J lost 0 bases. There are 13 residues in the CDR3. The germline gives CDR1 DFQATT, CDR2 SNEGSKA (reference sequence). The CDR3 region has the DNA TGCAGTGCTAGTGCAGGGGGCTCCTACGAGCAGTACTTC. Residues: CSASAGGSYEQYF.

This clone was observed a few times. CDR3 loop: CASSVSTGVETQYF. The DNA for the CDR3 is TGTGCCAGTAGTGTTTCGACAGGGGTCGAGACCCAGTACTTC. The V and J genes are TRBV19 and TRBJ2-5, with TRBD1 matching 8 bases. V was clipped by 5 bases and J by 5 bases; unmatched bases: 7. Germline CDR1 LNHDA, CDR2 SQIVND (reference sequence). The CDR3 loop spans 14 amino acids.

The CDR3 sequence: CASMNGGGYEQYF. CDR3 bases: TGTGCCAGCATGAACGGCGGGGGATACGAGCAGTACTTC. The chain has TRBV2 and TRBJ2-7, with 7 bases that match TRBD2. J was trimmed by 4 bases and V by 7 bases; bases with no gene match: 7. The length of the CDR3 is 13 residues. Germline lookup yields CDR1 SNHLY and CDR2 FYNNEI.

This clone was detected once. The chain employs TRBV24-1 and TRBJ1-2; 7 bases are a match to TRBD1. V was clipped by 8 bases and J by 1 base; unmatched bases: 6. CDR1 and CDR2 from the germline V gene are KGHDR and SFDVKD. The CDR3 contains 14 residues. Written as DNA, the CDR3 is TGTGCCACCACCGGGACAGCAATTAACTATGGCTACACCTTC. Residues: CATTGTAINYGYTF.

The gene calls are TRBV5-1 and TRBJ2-7; D uncertain. V gave up 4 bases and J gave up 3 bases, with 14 bases separating them. In germline, CDR1 is SGHRS, CDR2 YFSETQ. This CDR3 has 14 residues. The CDR3 DNA follows: TGCGCCAGCAGCCCCCCGGGCGTAGGCTACGAGCAGTACTTC. This gives the protein CASSPPGVGYEQYF.

This sequence joins TRBV19 and TRBJ1-2, with D possibly being TRBD1 (5 bases). Germline V CDR1 and CDR2: LNHDA, SQIVND (reference sequence). The CDR3 is 14 amino acids. Trimming left V 6 bases short and J 6 bases short, with 17 bases between. The CDR3 region is CASRHRDLFNGYTF. The CDR3 DNA reads TGTGCCAGTAGACACCGGGACCTTTTCAATGGCTACACCTTC.

The chain is built from TRBV2 and TRBJ1-5, with 8 bases fitting TRBD1. CDR3 length equals 16 residues. CDR1 is SNHLY, CDR2 FYNNEI, per germline. V lost 5 bases to trimming and J lost 3 bases; unmatched junction nucleotides: 9. CDR3 protein: CASSSARGPVNQPQHF. The DNA of the CDR3 is TGTGCCAGCAGTTCCGCCAGGGGGCCTGTCAATCAGCCCCAGCATTTT.

Only one count was recorded for this clone. The chain joins TRBV7-3 to TRBJ1-1; D unclear. Germline V gives CDR1 SGHTA, CDR2 FQGTGA. V dropped 0 bases and J dropped 3 bases, with 8 bases sitting between them. The CDR3 consists of 14 residues. CDR3 in amino acids: CASSLTRGDTEAFF. CDR3 DNA: TGTGCCAGCAGCTTAACTCGCGGAGACACTGAAGCTTTCTTT.

The V gene is TRBV27, the J gene TRBJ2-2; D may be TRBD2 (6 bases). The germline CDR1 and CDR2 sequences are MNHEY and SMNVEV (reference sequence). V was cut by 6 bases and J by 0 bases, with 11 bases left in between. CDR3 length: 15 residues. CDR3 sequence reads: CASRASVANTGELFF. CDR3 DNA: TGTGCCAGCAGAGCTAGCGTCGCGAACACCGGGGAGCTGTTTTTT.

V is TRBV19 and J is TRBJ2-2, with 7 bases aligning to TRBD2. After removal of 5 bases from V and 5 bases from J, the junction contained 5 bases not matched to a gene. CDR3 size: 14 residues. CDR1 and CDR2 from the germline V gene are LNHDA and SQIVND (reference sequence). The CDR3 protein is CASSVQRGTGELFF. CDR3 nucleotide sequence: TGTGCCAGTAGTGTACAGCGGGGTACCGGGGAGCTGTTTTTT.

The chain uses TRBV15 and TRBJ2-6, with 11 bases that match TRBD1. This CDR3 contains 17 residues. Germline CDR1 LNHNV, CDR2 YYDKDF (reference sequence). The junction had 3 bases not matched to a gene; V was cut back by 3 bases and J by 2 bases. DNA of the CDR3: TGTGCCACCAGCAGTCGGACAGGGGGCACTGGGGCCAACGTCCTGACTTTC. It yields the protein CATSSRTGGTGANVLTF.

The chain recombines TRBV2 with TRBJ2-1; 7 bases agree with TRBD2. The CDR3 extends over 16 amino acids. With 0 bases clipped from V and 2 bases from J, the junction kept 4 bases outside the gene matches. CDR1 SNHLY and CDR2 FYNNEI come from the germline V gene. Here the CDR3 reads CASSEAQAGTYNEQFF. The CDR3 DNA follows: TGTGCCAGCAGTGAAGCGCAAGCGGGGACCTACAATGAGCAGTTCTTC.

The chain combines TRBV21-1 with TRBJ2-3. TRBV21-1 constitutes a pseudogene. The CDR3 runs 13 residues. In nucleotides, the CDR3 is TGTGCCAGCAGCAATTCCGTGGCAGATACGCAGTATTTT. Its translation: CASSNSVADTQYF.